This T cell receptor beta chain was recovered during a study of patients and donors after allogeneic stem cell transplantation. Using its own MiXCR run on the RT-PCR reads, TCRdb lists one record per CDR3 protein. Among approximately 20,000 distinct CDR3 sequences listed, around 5.3% were seen once. This clonotype has a count of ten or more. This CDR3 is built from 15 residues. Germline V lookup: CDR1 SEHNR, CDR2 FQNEAQ (reference sequence). The V gene lost 5 bases and the J gene lost 0 bases, with 10 bases spanning the gap. The clonotype was recovered from a human donor who was either an allogeneic HSCT recipient or a stem cell or donor lymphocyte infusion donor (not recorded which). It is not recorded whose cells these are; they may come from a transplant donor. The chain has TRBV7-9 and TRBJ2-2; D is perhaps TRBD1 (6 bases). Source material: blood, either unsorted or a sorted T cell fraction (not recorded which). The CDR3 loop is CASSPRQANTGELFF. The CDR3 DNA reads TGTGCCAGCAGCCCCAGACAGGCGAACACCGGGGAGCTGTTTTTT.